A selection of T cell receptor beta chains follows, all from one sample in a study of beta chain features in type 1 diabetes. The method was immunoSEQ multiplex PCR; TCRdb's version includes in-frame clones alone and lacks a portion of them. The data show about 160,000 clones, with around 8% seen just once and less than 0.85% held by the top ten. The sample consisted of central memory CD4+ T cells from blood. All receptors come from a man between 18 and 29 years old in good health. Both conserved end residues are part of each CDR3. The D gene is left open where the match is weak. The listing skips clone size in some rows; elsewhere it reads once, few, many or a size class.

j_call: TRBJ2-7; clone_size: .; v_call: TRBV6-5; d_call: TRBD1; cdr3_nt: TGTGCCAGCAGAGCAGACAGGGGGTACTACGAGCAGTACTTC; cdr3_aa: CASRADRGYYEQYF
j_call: TRBJ2-3; clone_size: few; v_call: TRBV9; d_call: TRBD1; cdr3_nt: TGTGCCAGCAGCCCAGGGACAGGCACAGATACGCAGTATTTT; cdr3_aa: CASSPGTGTDTQYF
j_call: TRBJ1-2; clone_size: .; v_call: TRBV7-9; d_call: .; cdr3_nt: TGTGCCAGCAGCCGGACGGGGAGGTATGGCTACACCTTC; cdr3_aa: CASSRTGRYGYTF
j_call: TRBJ1-2; clone_size: few; v_call: TRBV9; d_call: TRBD1; cdr3_nt: TGTGCCAGCAGCGAAAGAGCGGAGGGGGGACAGGGCTATGGCTACACCTTC; cdr3_aa: CASSERAEGGQGYGYTF
j_call: TRBJ1-1; clone_size: .; v_call: TRBV7-9; d_call: .; cdr3_nt: TGTGCCAGCAGCTTAGGGGTGGGAGAGAACACTGAAGCTTTCTTT; cdr3_aa: CASSLGVGENTEAFF
j_call: TRBJ1-1; clone_size: few; v_call: TRBV5-4; d_call: TRBD1; cdr3_nt: TGTGCCAGCAGCTTGGACAGGGGGCATCGAGGCACTGAAGCTTTCTTT; cdr3_aa: CASSLDRGHRGTEAFF
j_call: TRBJ1-5; clone_size: few; v_call: TRBV30; d_call: TRBD1; cdr3_nt: TGTGCCTGGAGGGGACAGGGGGCGGCCATTAATCAGCCCCAGCATTTT; cdr3_aa: CAWRGQGAAINQPQHF
j_call: TRBJ1-1; clone_size: many; v_call: TRBV28; d_call: .; cdr3_nt: TGTGCCAGCTGGAGGCAGATGAACACTGAAGCTTTCTTT; cdr3_aa: CASWRQMNTEAFF
j_call: TRBJ1-2; clone_size: many; v_call: TRBV30; d_call: .; cdr3_nt: TGTGCCTGGAGTGCGACAGGCTACTATGGCTACACCTTC; cdr3_aa: CAWSATGYYGYTF
j_call: TRBJ1-6; clone_size: few; v_call: TRBV4-3; d_call: .; cdr3_nt: TGCGCCAGCAGCCAAGATCCCCCAGGGTCGAGTTCACCCCTCCACTTT; cdr3_aa: CASSQDPPGSSSPLHF
j_call: TRBJ2-7; clone_size: few; v_call: TRBV9; d_call: .; cdr3_nt: TGTGCCAGCAGCGTACGGTGGGAGGTGGGCGAGCAGTACTTC; cdr3_aa: CASSVRWEVGEQYF
j_call: TRBJ1-1; clone_size: .; v_call: TRBV7-6; d_call: .; cdr3_nt: TGTGCCAGCAGCTCCATACAGGGAAACACTGAAGCTTTCTTT; cdr3_aa: CASSSIQGNTEAFF
j_call: TRBJ2-5; clone_size: few; v_call: TRBV6-5; d_call: .; cdr3_nt: TGTGCCAGCAGTCTCGAGCGGCCCCGGGCCCAGTACTTC; cdr3_aa: CASSLERPRAQYF
j_call: TRBJ2-3; clone_size: .; v_call: TRBV7-3; d_call: .; cdr3_nt: TGTGCCAGCAGCCCCGAGAGGACAGATACGCAGTATTTT; cdr3_aa: CASSPERTDTQYF
j_call: TRBJ1-1; clone_size: many; v_call: TRBV6-5; d_call: .; cdr3_nt: TGTGGGGCGGGAGGGGGGAACACTGAAGCTTTCTTT; cdr3_aa: CGAGGGNTEAFF
j_call: TRBJ2-7; clone_size: .; v_call: TRBV20-1; d_call: .; cdr3_nt: TGCAGTGGTAGCGCTAGTCACGAGCAGTACTTC; cdr3_aa: CSGSASHEQYF
j_call: TRBJ2-5; clone_size: .; v_call: TRBV7-3; d_call: .; cdr3_nt: TGTGCCAGCAGTCAACAGATCCAAGAGACCCAGTACTTC; cdr3_aa: CASSQQIQETQYF
j_call: TRBJ2-7; clone_size: few; v_call: TRBV5-5; d_call: TRBD1; cdr3_nt: TGTGCCAGCAGCTCACTTTACCGGGACAGGGGCATGTACGAGCAGTACTTC; cdr3_aa: CASSSLYRDRGMYEQYF
j_call: TRBJ1-5; clone_size: .; v_call: TRBV7-2; d_call: .; cdr3_nt: TGTGCCAGCAGCCACAGGGATAGCAATCAGCCCCAGCATTTT; cdr3_aa: CASSHRDSNQPQHF
j_call: TRBJ2-7; clone_size: .; v_call: TRBV11-2; d_call: .; cdr3_nt: TGTGCCAGCAGCCGACTCTACGAGCAGTACTTC; cdr3_aa: CASSRLYEQYF
j_call: TRBJ2-7; clone_size: few; v_call: TRBV6-1; d_call: TRBD2; cdr3_nt: TGTGCCAGCCGACGGGAGGAAGTTTTCACTTACGAGCAGTACTTC; cdr3_aa: CASRREEVFTYEQYF
j_call: TRBJ2-7; clone_size: .; v_call: TRBV5-1; d_call: TRBD2; cdr3_nt: TGCGCCAGCAGCCTGACCACTAGCGGGAATACCGAGCAGTACTTC; cdr3_aa: CASSLTTSGNTEQYF
j_call: TRBJ2-5; clone_size: .; v_call: TRBV7-9; d_call: TRBD2; cdr3_nt: TGTGCCAGCAGCCTGGGACTAGCGGTCCAAGAGACCCAGTACTTC; cdr3_aa: CASSLGLAVQETQYF
j_call: TRBJ2-4; clone_size: .; v_call: TRBV19; d_call: TRBD1; cdr3_nt: TGTGCCAGTAGTGTGGGACAGGGACAAAACATTCAGTACTTC; cdr3_aa: CASSVGQGQNIQYF
j_call: TRBJ2-3; clone_size: few; v_call: TRBV7-3; d_call: TRBD2; cdr3_nt: TGTGCCAGCAGACGGACTAGCGGGATCGGGGATACGCAGTATTTT; cdr3_aa: CASRRTSGIGDTQYF
j_call: TRBJ2-7; clone_size: .; v_call: TRBV10-3; d_call: TRBD1; cdr3_nt: TGTGCCATCAGGGAGGACAGGGTATCCTACGAGCAGTACTTC; cdr3_aa: CAIREDRVSYEQYF
j_call: TRBJ2-3; clone_size: .; v_call: TRBV18; d_call: TRBD2; cdr3_nt: TGTGCCAGCTCACCACCCATAGCGGGGGCGGATACGCAGTATTTT; cdr3_aa: CASSPPIAGADTQYF
j_call: TRBJ1-5; clone_size: .; v_call: TRBV7-2; d_call: TRBD1; cdr3_nt: TGTGCCAGCAGCTTACCCCGGGACAGGGGAGAGTATGGCAATCAGCCCCAGCATTTT; cdr3_aa: CASSLPRDRGEYGNQPQHF
j_call: TRBJ2-3; clone_size: .; v_call: TRBV7-2; d_call: .; cdr3_nt: TGTGCCAGCAGCTTCTCGGGACAAGACACAGATACGCAGTATTTT; cdr3_aa: CASSFSGQDTDTQYF
j_call: TRBJ1-5; clone_size: .; v_call: TRBV7-2; d_call: .; cdr3_nt: TGTGCCAGCAGCTTAGACGGGGTCCTCAATCAGCCCCAGCATTTT; cdr3_aa: CASSLDGVLNQPQHF
j_call: TRBJ1-6; clone_size: few; v_call: TRBV7-2; d_call: TRBD1; cdr3_nt: TGTGCCAGCAGCCTCGGGTGGACAGGGACTTCACCCCTCCACTTT; cdr3_aa: CASSLGWTGTSPLHF
j_call: TRBJ2-2; clone_size: many; v_call: TRBV10-3; d_call: .; cdr3_nt: TGTGCCAGCTGGAGGGCTGGCGGGGAGCTGTTTTTT; cdr3_aa: CASWRAGGELFF
j_call: TRBJ2-5; clone_size: few; v_call: TRBV7-9; d_call: .; cdr3_nt: TGTGCCAGCAGCTCCAGGAAGGACACCCAAGAGACCCAGTACTTC; cdr3_aa: CASSSRKDTQETQYF
j_call: TRBJ1-6; clone_size: .; v_call: TRBV10-3; d_call: .; cdr3_nt: TGTGCCATCAGTAGAGATCCGACTGATTCACCCCTCCACTTT; cdr3_aa: CAISRDPTDSPLHF
j_call: TRBJ2-2; clone_size: few; v_call: TRBV10-3; d_call: TRBD1; cdr3_nt: TGTGCCATCAGTGAGTCGACAGGGGCCGGGGAGCTGTTTTTT; cdr3_aa: CAISESTGAGELFF
j_call: TRBJ2-7; clone_size: many; v_call: TRBV7-9; d_call: .; cdr3_nt: TGTGCCAGCAGTTCCGGGACATCAACCTACGAGCAGTACTTC; cdr3_aa: CASSSGTSTYEQYF
j_call: TRBJ2-7; clone_size: .; v_call: TRBV7-2; d_call: TRBD2; cdr3_nt: TGTGCCAGCAGCGCCGCGCCTAGCGGGATAAACTACGAGCAGTACTTC; cdr3_aa: CASSAAPSGINYEQYF
j_call: TRBJ2-7; clone_size: .; v_call: TRBV28; d_call: .; cdr3_nt: TGTGCCAGCTCGGCCCGTGTTCGGGGTGAGCAGTACTTC; cdr3_aa: CASSARVRGEQYF
j_call: TRBJ1-2; clone_size: .; v_call: TRBV14; d_call: .; cdr3_nt: TGTGCCAGCAGCCCTAGGACAGAGGTGGAGTATGGCTACACCTTC; cdr3_aa: CASSPRTEVEYGYTF
j_call: TRBJ1-1; clone_size: .; v_call: TRBV6-1; d_call: .; cdr3_nt: TGTGCCAGCACCTTGGAGGGCAGGGTTCACACTGAAGCTTTCTTT; cdr3_aa: CASTLEGRVHTEAFF
j_call: TRBJ2-2; clone_size: .; v_call: TRBV4-3; d_call: TRBD2; cdr3_nt: TGCGCCAGCAGCCAAGGGGAGCGGGAAGACACCGGGGAGCTGTTTTTT; cdr3_aa: CASSQGEREDTGELFF
j_call: TRBJ2-7; clone_size: .; v_call: TRBV6-5; d_call: .; cdr3_nt: TGTGCCAGCAGTTACGAAGCCTCCCCATTCTACGAGCAGTACTTC; cdr3_aa: CASSYEASPFYEQYF
j_call: TRBJ1-1; clone_size: few; v_call: TRBV5-6; d_call: .; cdr3_nt: TGTGCCAGCAGCTTACAGAACACTGAAGCTTTCTTT; cdr3_aa: CASSLQNTEAFF
j_call: TRBJ2-5; clone_size: few; v_call: TRBV4-2; d_call: TRBD1; cdr3_nt: TGTGCCAGCAGCCGGCTGGGGACAGACCAAGAGACCCAGTACTTC; cdr3_aa: CASSRLGTDQETQYF
j_call: TRBJ1-2; clone_size: many; v_call: TRBV28; d_call: TRBD1; cdr3_nt: TGTGCCAGCGTACAGGGGCGCGGCTACACCTTC; cdr3_aa: CASVQGRGYTF
j_call: TRBJ1-5; clone_size: .; v_call: TRBV4-2; d_call: .; cdr3_nt: TGTGCCAGCAGCCAGGACACGGATCAGCCCCAGCATTTT; cdr3_aa: CASSQDTDQPQHF
j_call: TRBJ2-3; clone_size: .; v_call: TRBV7-6; d_call: TRBD2; cdr3_nt: TGTGCCAGCAGCTTGGGTACTAGCGGGGCCCAGGGTACGCAGTATTTT; cdr3_aa: CASSLGTSGAQGTQYF
j_call: TRBJ2-1; clone_size: few; v_call: TRBV19; d_call: TRBD2; cdr3_nt: TGTGCCAGTAGTATTGCACTAGCGGGAGGGATGGATGAGCAGTTCTTC; cdr3_aa: CASSIALAGGMDEQFF
j_call: TRBJ1-4; clone_size: .; v_call: TRBV5-1; d_call: .; cdr3_nt: TGCGCCAGCAGCTGGAGCGGGGGTGAAAAACTGTTTTTT; cdr3_aa: CASSWSGGEKLFF
j_call: TRBJ1-2; clone_size: .; v_call: TRBV11-2; d_call: TRBD1; cdr3_nt: TGTGCCAGCAGCTGGGACAGGGAGTATGGCTACACCTTC; cdr3_aa: CASSWDREYGYTF
j_call: TRBJ2-2; clone_size: many; v_call: TRBV4-3; d_call: .; cdr3_nt: TGCGCCAGCAGCCAGCTCAGAGGACAGCTAGACACCGGGGAGCTGTTTTTT; cdr3_aa: CASSQLRGQLDTGELFF
j_call: TRBJ1-4; clone_size: few; v_call: TRBV7-2; d_call: .; cdr3_nt: TGTGCCAGCAGCCGTCAGGTGGAGGGCGAAAAACTGTTTTTT; cdr3_aa: CASSRQVEGEKLFF
j_call: TRBJ1-1; clone_size: .; v_call: TRBV6-5; d_call: .; cdr3_nt: TGTGCCAGCAGGCGGCCAGAGACTGAAGCTTTCTTT; cdr3_aa: CASRRPETEAFF
j_call: TRBJ1-2; clone_size: .; v_call: TRBV4-2; d_call: TRBD1; cdr3_nt: TGTGCCAGCAGCCAGAACGCCGGGACAGGGGGCTCTGGTGGCTACACCTTC; cdr3_aa: CASSQNAGTGGSGGYTF
j_call: TRBJ1-2; clone_size: few; v_call: TRBV29-1; d_call: TRBD1; cdr3_nt: TGCAGCGTTGAAGAAGCCTGGACAGGGGGGAATGGCTACACCTTC; cdr3_aa: CSVEEAWTGGNGYTF
j_call: TRBJ2-7; clone_size: few; v_call: TRBV27; d_call: TRBD1; cdr3_nt: TGTGCCAGCAGTTTAAAGCCGGGACAGTCCTACGAGCAGTACTTC; cdr3_aa: CASSLKPGQSYEQYF
j_call: TRBJ1-2; clone_size: .; v_call: TRBV19; d_call: TRBD1; cdr3_nt: TGTGCCAGTACCTCGGTAGGGGGACAGGGGCCACAAGATTATGGCTACACCTTC; cdr3_aa: CASTSVGGQGPQDYGYTF